This T cell receptor (beta chain) emerged from a study of blood T cell repertoires in COVID-19. Study as a whole: Italy, Spain and the United States were the sources of the convalescent and acute COVID-19 samples. T cells, B-cell-depleted T cells, or PBMCs provided the cDNA or gDNA that served as material.

In the source study's methods: Amplification of reference gene primers provided the estimated nucleated cell counts. Produced via immunoSEQ multiplex PCR; TCRdb's table is partial and in-frame only. Clonal size and the V and J genes are those of that table, whereas D and trimming came from the DNA. Among approximately 89,000 clones, 80% were seen once, and the ten largest hold 15% to 20%. Germline values: CDR1 MNHEY, CDR2 SMNVEV (reference sequence). The CDR3 has 12 amino acids. Trimming shortened V by 4 bases and J by 4 bases, and 7 bases separated the two germline ends. The receptor was derived from an elderly woman with acute or convalescent COVID-19. This rearrangement joins TRBV27 to TRBJ1-1, with D uncertain. Sequencing was carried out using peripheral blood. The CDR3 reads CASSWGGTEAFF. In nucleotides, the CDR3 is TGTGCCAGCAGTTGGGGAGGCACTGAAGCTTTCTTT.